This is a list of T cell receptor beta chains from one sample in a study of blood T cell repertoires in COVID-19. Using immunoSEQ multiplex PCR, the repertoire was profiled, and TCRdb retains in-frame clones only, with some absent. The sample consists of more than 120,000 clones, 80% to 90% of them appearing once. Material for sequencing was peripheral blood. All receptors come from a woman aged 45-65 years with acute or convalescent COVID-19. CDR3s include the opening cysteine and the closing phenylalanine or tryptophan. Each record gives: J gene, clone size, V gene, D gene, CDR3 protein, CDR3 DNA. The D gene is left open where the match is weak. For some rows the clone size is stated as once, few or many, or as a class when expanded; others skip it.

J: TRBJ1-1
size: few
V: TRBV7-3
D: NA
CDR3: CASEGHLNTEAFF
DNA: TGTGCCAGCGAAGGACACTTGAACACTGAAGCTTTCTTT

J: TRBJ1-5
size: NA
V: TRBV30
D: TRBD1
CDR3: CAWSGTDRGREQPQHF
DNA: TGTGCCTGGAGTGGGACGGACAGGGGTCGGGAGCAGCCCCAGCATTTT

J: TRBJ2-1
size: NA
V: TRBV29-1
D: NA
CDR3: CSVFDSSSYNEQFF
DNA: TGCAGCGTTTTCGACTCCAGCTCCTACAATGAGCAGTTCTTC

J: TRBJ1-1
size: NA
V: TRBV29-1
D: NA
CDR3: CSVDAAGMNTEAFF
DNA: TGCAGCGTTGATGCGGCAGGGATGAACACTGAAGCTTTCTTT

J: TRBJ1-4
size: NA
V: TRBV19
D: TRBD1
CDR3: CASSSDRVPNEKLFF
DNA: TGTGCCAGTAGTTCCGACAGGGTACCTAATGAAAAACTGTTTTTT

J: TRBJ2-3
size: once
V: TRBV5-1
D: TRBD2
CDR3: CASSLSSGGRTDTQYF
DNA: TGCGCCAGCAGCTTGTCTAGCGGGGGGCGCACAGATACGCAGTATTTT

J: TRBJ1-3
size: NA
V: TRBV7-3
D: NA
CDR3: CASSYDRGSGNTIYF
DNA: TGTGCCAGCAGTTACGACAGAGGTTCAGGAAACACCATATATTTT

J: TRBJ1-1
size: NA
V: TRBV24-1
D: TRBD1
CDR3: CATSQGARTEAFF
DNA: TGTGCCACCAGTCAGGGGGCGCGAACTGAAGCTTTCTTT

J: TRBJ2-2
size: NA
V: TRBV4-1
D: NA
CDR3: CASSQVATGELFF
DNA: TGCGCCAGCAGCCAAGTGGCCACCGGGGAGCTGTTTTTT

J: TRBJ1-4
size: NA
V: TRBV2
D: NA
CDR3: CASRLRGGTTNEKLFF
DNA: TGTGCCAGCAGACTCAGAGGGGGTACTACTAATGAAAAACTGTTTTTT

J: TRBJ1-3
size: few
V: TRBV19
D: NA
CDR3: CASSIARTGLSGNTIYF
DNA: TGTGCCAGTAGTATAGCCAGAACTGGACTCTCTGGAAACACCATATATTTT

J: TRBJ2-7
size: NA
V: TRBV7-3
D: NA
CDR3: CASSLRQGHSNEQYF
DNA: TGTGCCAGCAGCTTAAGGCAGGGCCACTCTAACGAGCAGTACTTC

J: TRBJ1-2
size: NA
V: TRBV12-3/TRBV12-4
D: NA
CDR3: CASSLVNLGYTF
DNA: TGTGCCAGCAGTTTAGTAAATTTGGGCTACACCTTC

J: TRBJ2-7
size: NA
V: TRBV29-1
D: NA
CDR3: CSVLGVGDFEQYF
DNA: TGCAGCGTGCTAGGGGTAGGGGATTTCGAGCAGTACTTC